A selection of T cell receptor beta chains follows, all from one sample in a study of OX40 agonist ivuxolimab in advanced cancers. Sequencing was performed with immunoSEQ multiplex PCR; in TCRdb, only in-frame clones are kept and a portion is missing. The data hold fewer than 55,000 clones, with 85% to 90% observed a single time. The sample consisted of CD4+ or CD8+ T cells sorted from blood, taken in a trial of the OX40 agonist ivuxolimab. The receptors were sampled from an adult with an advanced solid tumor such as melanoma, head and neck, liver or kidney cancer. CDR3s include the opening cysteine and the closing phenylalanine or tryptophan. A D gene is named only where the DNA matches it firmly. Expanded clones get a size class; other rows say once, few or many, or leave the size out.

d_call j_call clone_size v_call cdr3_aa cdr3_nt
. TRBJ1-3 . TRBV5-1 CASSPGTLRSGNTIYF TGCGCCAGCAGCCCTGGGACACTTCGCTCTGGAAACACCATATATTTT
TRBD2 TRBJ2-3 . TRBV28 CASSLGLAGAVDTQYF TGTGCCAGCAGTTTAGGACTAGCGGGAGCGGTAGATACGCAGTATTTT
. TRBJ2-3 . TRBV5-6 CASSLGLGTDTQYF TGTGCCAGCAGCTTGGGGCTTGGCACAGATACGCAGTATTTT
TRBD1 TRBJ1-5 . TRBV10-2 CASSLSRGGEQPQHF TGCGCCAGCAGTCTATCCAGGGGGGGAGAACAGCCCCAGCATTTT
. TRBJ2-1 . TRBV28 CASTDHAVSSYNEQFF TGTGCCAGCACCGATCACGCGGTCAGCTCCTACAATGAGCAGTTCTTC
. TRBJ1-1 . TRBV13 CASSSFGVGTEAFF TGTGCCAGCAGCTCCTTTGGGGTGGGCACTGAAGCTTTCTTT
. TRBJ2-5 . TRBV7-9 CASSSKETQYF TGTGCCAGCAGCTCGAAAGAGACCCAGTACTTC
TRBD2 TRBJ2-2 . TRBV10-3 CAISGAGGPNTGELFF TGTGCCATCAGTGGAGCGGGAGGCCCTAACACCGGGGAGCTGTTTTTT
. TRBJ2-6 once TRBV5-4 CASSPDTVRAGANVLTF TGTGCCAGCAGCCCGGACACGGTCAGGGCAGGGGCCAACGTCCTGACTTTC
. TRBJ2-2 . TRBV27 CASSITGYYTGELFF TGTGCCAGCAGCATCACGGGCTATTACACCGGGGAGCTGTTTTTT
TRBD2 TRBJ2-2 . TRBV10-3 CAIKRTSGTDTGELFF TGTGCCATCAAACGGACTAGCGGGACGGACACCGGGGAGCTGTTTTTT
. TRBJ2-7 once TRBV11-2 CASSLGWQAYEQYF TGTGCCAGCAGCTTAGGGTGGCAGGCGTACGAGCAGTACTTC
TRBD1 TRBJ2-2 . TRBV18 CASSQQGPGELFF TGTGCCAGCTCACAACAGGGGCCCGGGGAGCTGTTTTTT
TRBD1 TRBJ2-7 . TRBV30 CAWSAHAGGLNEQYF TGTGCCTGGAGTGCCCATGCAGGGGGTTTAAACGAGCAGTACTTC
. TRBJ1-2 . TRBV5-1 CASSPDRNNYGYTF TGCGCCAGCAGCCCCGACAGAAACAACTATGGCTACACCTTC
TRBD1 TRBJ2-3 medium-sized TRBV10-3 CAISAGQGADTQYF TGTGCCATCAGTGCGGGACAGGGGGCCGATACGCAGTATTTT
TRBD2 TRBJ2-5 . TRBV7-2 CASSPGTSRGIQETQYF TGTGCCAGCAGCCCCGGGACTAGCAGAGGGATACAAGAGACCCAGTACTTC
. TRBJ1-2 once TRBV11-1 CASSGRINYGYTF TGTGCCAGCAGCGGCAGGATTAACTATGGCTACACCTTC
. TRBJ2-2 . TRBV5-5 CASSPAPDGTGELFF TGTGCCAGCAGCCCTGCACCGGACGGGACCGGGGAGCTGTTTTTT
TRBD1 TRBJ2-5 . TRBV6-5 CASRFNRGTGETQYF TGTGCCAGCAGATTCAACAGGGGTACGGGGGAGACCCAGTACTTC
. TRBJ1-1 once TRBV7-9 CASSVGGTEAFF TGTGCCAGCAGCGTGGGGGGCACTGAAGCTTTCTTT
. TRBJ2-2 once TRBV7-8 CASSFSGGPGELFF TGTGCCAGCAGCTTTTCCGGGGGGCCCGGGGAGCTGTTTTTT
. TRBJ2-4 . TRBV19 CASAGVGLQGDIQYF TGTGCCAGCGCCGGAGTAGGACTCCAGGGTGACATTCAGTACTTC
TRBD2 TRBJ2-3 . TRBV5-1 CASSPGLAGLGTDTQYF TGCGCCAGCAGCCCCGGACTAGCGGGACTGGGCACAGATACGCAGTATTTT
. TRBJ1-2 . TRBV6-5 CASSYSRLSVNYGYTF TGTGCCAGCAGTTACTCGCGCCTAAGCGTTAACTATGGCTACACCTTC
. TRBJ2-3 . TRBV15 CATSRDAGLTDTQYF TGTGCCACCAGCAGAGATGCGGGCCTCACAGATACGCAGTATTTT
TRBD1 TRBJ1-5 . TRBV4-2 CASSQDGTAGGVQPQHF TGTGCCAGCAGCCAAGATGGGACGGCAGGGGGCGTTCAGCCCCAGCATTTT
TRBD2 TRBJ2-1 few TRBV4-2 CASSQLLAGRYNEQFF TGTGCCAGCAGCCAATTACTAGCGGGCAGATACAATGAGCAGTTCTTC
. TRBJ2-5 . TRBV11-2 CASSPHVQETQYF TGTGCCAGCAGCCCTCACGTTCAAGAGACCCAGTACTTC
. TRBJ1-1 . TRBV27 CASSPYKNTEAFF TGTGCCAGCAGTCCGTACAAGAACACTGAAGCTTTCTTT
. TRBJ1-5 . TRBV30 CAWTLSGVNQPQHF TGTGCCTGGACCTTATCAGGGGTCAATCAGCCCCAGCATTTT